This T cell receptor (beta chain) appears in the sequencing data of a study of CD8 T cells in ankylosing spondylitis (dated by TCRdb to the late 2010s). Regarding the complete study: The study profiled T cell receptor beta repertoires in healthy donors and ankylosing spondylitis patients to find disease-linked TCR variants. The full study cohort was made up of 25 ankylosing spondylitis patients and 108 healthy donors. Peripheral blood samples were taken, and synovial fluid was additionally collected from ankylosing spondylitis patients. Paper-wide results and their limitations: Some TCR beta motif variants had previously been reported in synovial fluid and blood of reactive arthritis patients, which suggested common disease-initiation mechanisms. A TCR beta motif of about 8 highly homologous amino acid variants appeared characteristic of blood from ankylosing spondylitis patients. The disease-linked clones showed a CD8+ phenotype and occurred at relatively low frequencies in peripheral blood. According to the report, matched synovial fluid samples from ankylosing spondylitis patients were significantly enriched for the disease-linked clones.

Sequencing was carried out with an Illumina HiSeq 2500. TCR beta libraries were prepared by quantitative 5'-RACE with molecular barcodes. In the paper's pipeline: A new computational method based on a probabilistic model of VDJ rearrangement was used to identify disease-linked TCR variants. In-frame beta chains were kept once TCRdb had trimmed the public reads at Q25 with fastp and called clones with MiXCR. Rows matching on CDR3 protein sequence are summarized as one entry with the most common DNA and genes. TCRdb, not the authors, supplied the V and J calls. The sample table records about 90,000 distinct CDR3 sequences; roughly 8.8% of these occur just once. The ten largest clones represent approximately 30% of the sample. Points on this clonotype: Its antigen is currently not known. No much larger clone exists at a distance of one base, and base qualities are not known.

V drops 0 bases and J drops 7 bases, leaving 20 bases in between. From its cysteine to its phenylalanine, the CDR3 spans 16 amino acids. Only the CDR3 DNA is retained, 48 bases long and in frame from the first base. Based on the germline V gene, the CDR1 and CDR2 sequences are SGHDT and YYEEEE. Source material: blood, either unsorted or a sorted T cell fraction (not recorded which). The rearranged chain carries TRBV5-6 and TRBJ2-7; matching of 5 bases hints at TRBD2 as the D gene. The clonotype originates from a male donor with ankylosing spondylitis. The DNA reads as follows: TGTGCCAGCAGCTTGGGGGCTGGGGTCGGCGCGGGTGAGCAGTACTTC. Its protein is CASSLGAGVGAGEQYF.